These 25 T cell receptor beta chains came from one sample sequenced in a study of CD8 T cells in ankylosing spondylitis. Each CDR3 protein gets one entry after TCRdb re-called the 5' RACE reads with MiXCR. The sample includes tens of thousands of distinct CDR3 sequences, approximately 5.3% of them seen just once. Sample: blood, either unsorted or a sorted T cell fraction (not recorded which). The source is a male donor with ankylosing spondylitis or in good health (not recorded which).

This clonotype showed up many times. The rearrangement joins TRBV28 to TRBJ1-5; unclear D gene. The CDR3 extends over 16 amino acids. V lost 8 bases, J lost 0 bases, and 17 bases lay in between. Germline CDR1 is MDHEN and CDR2 is SYDVKM. In nucleotides, the CDR3 is TGTGCCAGCGTCCTAAATACCATGAATAGCAATCAGCCCCAGCATTTT. It codes for CASVLNTMNSNQPQHF.

This chain connects TRBV7-9 to TRBJ2-2; D remains ambiguous. The CDR3 has 16 residues. Germline CDR1 SEHNR, CDR2 FQNEAQ (reference sequence). V lost 0 bases to trimming and J lost 2 bases, with 10 bases between them. In DNA form, the CDR3 reads TGTGCCAGCAGCTTAGCGGGATCCGGAAACACCGGGGAGCTGTTTTTT. Encoded protein: CASSLAGSGNTGELFF.

This clonotype was recorded at least ten times. The chain recombines TRBV2 with TRBJ2-2; 9 positions match TRBD2. With 2 bases clipped from V and 7 bases from J, the junction kept 8 bases outside the gene matches. CDR3 length equals 16 residues. Germline CDR1 is SNHLY and CDR2 is FYNNEI. CDR3 in amino acids: CASSEPRTSAFGELFF. The CDR3 region has the DNA TGTGCCAGCAGTGAACCGCGGACTAGCGCGTTCGGGGAGCTGTTTTTT.

This clonotype occurred many times. V usage is TRBV6-8 and J usage is TRBJ1-5; D gene ambiguous. Germline assignment: CDR1 MNHGY and CDR2 SAAAGT. The CDR3 spans 18 residues. Trimming pared 5 bases from V and 0 bases from J, leaving 20 bases between. As DNA, the CDR3 is TGTGCCAGCAGTACGATGCTTACAGTCGACCTTAGCAATCAGCCCCAGCATTTT. Its protein product is CASSTMLTVDLSNQPQHF.

On this clonotype: A single base separates this from a much larger clone, so it may be a read error. The rearrangement uses TRBV11-2 and TRBJ2-3, with 13 bases fitting TRBD2. Trimming removed 7 bases from V and 2 bases from J; junction bases left unmatched: 12. CDR1 SGHAT and CDR2 FQNNGV come from the germline V gene. This CDR3 has 18 residues. CDR3 in DNA: TGTGCCAGCAACTCATATCTTACTAGCGGGGGGGCCACAGATACGCAGTATTTT. Translated: CASNSYLTSGGATDTQYF.

This clonotype was picked up many times. The CDR3 sequence is CASGIGFSYNEQFF. The CDR3 DNA follows: TGTGCCAGTGGTATCGGGTTCTCCTACAATGAGCAGTTCTTC. V is TRBV28 and J is TRBJ2-1; no clear D. This CDR3 is 14 amino acids long. V was pared by 9 bases and J by 0 bases, with 12 bases between. CDR1 is MDHEN, CDR2 SYDVKM, per germline.

A few counts support this clonotype. CDR3 in DNA: TGTGCCACCAGTGATCCCGGACAGGGTACAGATACGCAGTATTTT. Translation gives CATSDPGQGTDTQYF. The chain has TRBV24-1 and TRBJ2-3; 8 bases agree with TRBD1. The V gene's germline CDR1 is KGHDR and CDR2 SFDVKD. V shed 3 bases and J 3 bases; nucleotides not matched to a gene: 4. CDR3 length: 15 residues.

At least ten counts were recorded for this clonotype. The J gene is TRBJ2-7, the V gene TRBV27; TRBD1 agrees at 7 bases. The CDR3 has 14 amino acids. V dropped 4 bases and J dropped 1; count of bases not matched to a gene: 4. The germline CDR1 and CDR2 sequences are MNHEY and SMNVEV (reference sequence). The CDR3 DNA reads TGTGCCAGCAGTTCCCGGGACAGATCCTACGAGCAGTACTTC. This translates into CASSSRDRSYEQYF.

Ten or more counts support this clonotype. This chain joins TRBV5-1 and TRBJ2-1; TRBD2 matches 10 bases. Trimming cost V 3 bases and J 4 bases; bases outside gene matches: 19. Germline V gene data show CDR1 as SGHRS and CDR2 as YFSETQ. This CDR3 has 20 amino acids. CDR3 amino acids: CASSSPATRSGGPLYNEQFF. The CDR3 DNA sequence: TGCGCCAGCAGCTCACCTGCGACCCGTAGCGGGGGGCCGCTATACAATGAGCAGTTCTTC.

This clonotype has at least ten counts. J is TRBJ1-5 and V is TRBV3-1; D is unclear. The CDR3 runs to 15 residues. In germline, CDR1 is LGHDT, CDR2 YNNKEL (reference sequence). Trimming cost V 1 base and J 7 bases, with 14 bases left between them. The CDR3 is CASSQAAGVRQPQHF. In nucleotides, the CDR3 is TGTGCCAGCAGCCAAGCGGCCGGGGTACGGCAGCCCCAGCATTTT.

This clonotype was seen at least ten times. J is TRBJ1-1 and V is TRBV12-3 or TRBV12-4, with 7 bases fitting TRBD1. V shed 2 bases, J shed 4 bases, and the junction held 4 bases outside the gene matches. The CDR3 totals 14 residues. CDR3 loop: CASSLTGVGTEAFF. The CDR3 DNA reads TGTGCCAGCAGTTTAACAGGGGTGGGCACTGAAGCTTTCTTT.

This clonotype was seen more than once but under ten times. This chain joins TRBV27 and TRBJ1-2; D is perhaps TRBD1 (5 bases). Germline V gene sequence: CDR1 MNHEY, CDR2 SMNVEV (reference sequence). The CDR3 has 13 amino acids. Trimming stripped 6 bases from V and 5 bases from J, with 13 bases between. The CDR3, as DNA: TGTGCCAGCAGAACTACAGGATATTATGGCTACACCTTC. As protein: CASRTTGYYGYTF.

This clonotype was found many times. This chain's CDR3 is CASSDLNRGRGGYTF. The CDR3 region has the DNA TGTGCCAGCAGTGATCTAAACAGGGGGCGCGGGGGCTACACCTTC. The chain carries TRBV25-1 and TRBJ1-2, with 9 bases matching TRBD1. CDR1 MGHDK and CDR2 SYGVNS come from the germline V gene. The ends lost 3 bases at V and 8 bases at J; junction bases unmatched: 10. CDR3 length equals 15 residues.

This clonotype was seen more than once but under ten times. The chain combines TRBV7-9 with TRBJ2-7, with no clear D. V lost 0 bases to trimming and J lost 5 bases, with 8 bases between them. In germline, CDR1 is SEHNR, CDR2 FQNEAQ (reference sequence). The CDR3 spans 13 residues. CDR3 sequence (DNA): TGTGCCAGCAGCTTAGCCATCTCGGACGAGCAGTACTTC. This translates into CASSLAISDEQYF.

This clonotype was counted ten times or more. The chain uses TRBV29-1 and TRBJ2-1; TRBD1 matches 8 bases. Germline V CDR1 and CDR2: SQVTM, ANQGSEA. The CDR3 is made up of 14 amino acids. Trimming at V came to 3 bases and at J to 5 bases, leaving 6 bases not matched to a gene. CDR3 in amino acids: CSVERTGTDNEQFF. CDR3 in DNA: TGCAGCGTTGAGAGGACAGGGACCGACAATGAGCAGTTCTTC.

This clonotype has at least ten counts. V is TRBV4-3 and J is TRBJ2-5; D uncertain. Germline V CDR1 and CDR2: LGHNA, YSLEER. The CDR3 totals 14 residues. Between the trimmed V and J ends, which lost 0 bases and 2 bases, there was a span of 7 bases. The CDR3 region has the DNA TGCGCCAGCAGCCAAGAGTCAGGACAAGAGACCCAGTACTTC. As protein: CASSQESGQETQYF.

This clonotype showed up many times. The CDR3 loop reads CSARRTQAKDFNQPQHF. CDR3 sequence (DNA): TGCAGTGCTAGACGCACACAGGCAAAGGATTTCAATCAGCCCCAGCATTTT. The gene calls are TRBV20-1 and TRBJ1-5, with a weak D call TRBD1 (5 bases). CDR1 DFQATT and CDR2 SNEGSKA come from the germline V gene (reference sequence). Trimming took 2 bases from V and 3 from J, leaving 20 bases between them. CDR3 length: 17 residues.

In this sample, this clonotype turned up many times. V and J are TRBV27 and TRBJ2-5; TRBD2 matches 8 bases. Germline trimming cut 7 bases from V and 3 bases from J; bases unmatched to any gene: 10. The CDR3 covers 15 residues. Germline loops: CDR1 MNHEY, CDR2 SMNVEV (reference sequence). As DNA, the CDR3 is TGTGCCAGCACTCCCCGGCGGGGGGCCGAAGAGACCCAGTACTTC. It translates to CASTPRRGAEETQYF.

This clonotype was seen repeatedly, ten times or more. This chain joins TRBV15 and TRBJ1-1, with 7 bases lining up with TRBD1. V was clipped by 3 bases and J by 11 bases; unmatched bases: 12. The CDR3 spans 14 residues. From germline, CDR1 is LNHNV and CDR2 YYDKDF (reference sequence). In DNA, the CDR3 is TGTGCCACCAGCAGCGGTCGCGACAGGGTTTCGGCTTTCTTT. Translated, it gives CATSSGRDRVSAFF. The whole variable domain, remainder taken from reference TRBV15 and TRBJ1-1, is DAMVIQNPRYQVTQFGKPVTLSCSQTLNHNVMYWYQQKSSQAPKLLFHYYDKDFNNEADTPDNFQSRRPNTSFCFLDIRSPGLGDTAMYLCATSSGRDRVSAFFGQGTRLTVV.

This clonotype was seen at least ten times. The chain couples TRBV19 to TRBJ2-7; 9 nucleotides line up with TRBD1. The CDR3 runs to 14 residues. CDR1 and CDR2 (germline): LNHDA, SQIVND (reference sequence). With V trimmed by 6 bases and J by 3 bases, 6 bases remained unmatched. CDR3 coding DNA: TGTGCCAGTAGAGCGACAGGGGGAAACTACGAGCAGTACTTC. Amino acid sequence: CASRATGGNYEQYF.

This clonotype occurred many times. This chain joins TRBV6-6 and TRBJ1-1; no clear D gene. CDR3 length equals 11 residues. With 11 bases removed from V and 5 bases from J, the gap between germline ends came to 12 bases. Per the germline V gene, CDR1 is MNHNY and CDR2 is SVGAGI (reference sequence). For the CDR3, the DNA is TGTGCCGGATCTCGAGGAACTGAAGCTTTCTTT. Its translation: CAGSRGTEAFF.

This clonotype was observed at least ten times. V is TRBV7-9 and J is TRBJ1-1, with a possible D match to TRBD1 (6 bases). Germline CDR1 SEHNR, CDR2 FQNEAQ (reference sequence). This CDR3 is built from 16 residues. V lost 3 bases and J lost 0, with 14 bases in between. The CDR3 loop is CASSFFGGQLNTEAFF. Written as DNA, the CDR3 is TGTGCCAGCAGCTTTTTCGGGGGGCAGCTGAACACTGAAGCTTTCTTT.

This clonotype was counted only a few times. The CDR3 DNA follows: TGTGCCAGCAGCTTAGGGAGCGGGGGGGGCTACGAGCAGTACTTC. Amino acids: CASSLGSGGGYEQYF. This chain uses TRBV7-2 with TRBJ2-7, with 10 bases matching TRBD2. The germline V gene encodes CDR1 SGHTA and CDR2 FQGNSA. CDR3 length: 15 amino acids. Trimming took 1 base from V and 3 from J; bases not matched to a gene: 3.

This clonotype was recorded at least ten times. The V gene is TRBV20-1, the J gene TRBJ2-2; 10 bases are shared with TRBD1. The V and J ends lost 5 bases and 5 bases, in that order; junction bases with no gene match: 5. Germline assignment: CDR1 DFQATT and CDR2 SNEGSKA (reference sequence). This CDR3 spans 14 amino acids. The CDR3 region has the DNA TGCAGTGCTCCGCCGGGACAGGGGACCGGGGAGCTGTTTTTT. As protein: CSAPPGQGTGELFF.

This clonotype was detected ten times or more. The CDR3 loop is CASSASPGQGIRSNQPQHF. CDR3 in DNA: TGTGCCAGCAGCGCATCTCCGGGACAGGGGATTCGTAGCAATCAGCCCCAGCATTTT. The chain couples TRBV4-2 to TRBJ1-5, with 10 bases lining up with TRBD1. The germline CDR1 and CDR2 sequences are LGHNA and YNFKEQ. CDR3 length equals 19 residues. Germline trimming cut 5 bases from V and 0 bases from J; bases unmatched to any gene: 13.